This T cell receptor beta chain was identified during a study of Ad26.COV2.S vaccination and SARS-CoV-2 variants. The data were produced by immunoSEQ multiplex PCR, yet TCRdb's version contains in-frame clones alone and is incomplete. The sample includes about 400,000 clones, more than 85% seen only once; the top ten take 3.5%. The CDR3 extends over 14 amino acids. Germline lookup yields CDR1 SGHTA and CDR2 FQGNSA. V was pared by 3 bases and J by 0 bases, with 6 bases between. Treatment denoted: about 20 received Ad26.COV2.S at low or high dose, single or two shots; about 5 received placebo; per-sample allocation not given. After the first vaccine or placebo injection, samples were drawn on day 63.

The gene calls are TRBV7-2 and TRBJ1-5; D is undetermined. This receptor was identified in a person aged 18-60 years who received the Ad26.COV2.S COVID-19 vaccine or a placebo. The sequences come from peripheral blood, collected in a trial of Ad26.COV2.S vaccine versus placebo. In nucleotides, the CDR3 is TGTGCCAGCAGCTTGAGTAATAGCAATCAGCCCCAGCATTTT. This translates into CASSLSNSNQPQHF.